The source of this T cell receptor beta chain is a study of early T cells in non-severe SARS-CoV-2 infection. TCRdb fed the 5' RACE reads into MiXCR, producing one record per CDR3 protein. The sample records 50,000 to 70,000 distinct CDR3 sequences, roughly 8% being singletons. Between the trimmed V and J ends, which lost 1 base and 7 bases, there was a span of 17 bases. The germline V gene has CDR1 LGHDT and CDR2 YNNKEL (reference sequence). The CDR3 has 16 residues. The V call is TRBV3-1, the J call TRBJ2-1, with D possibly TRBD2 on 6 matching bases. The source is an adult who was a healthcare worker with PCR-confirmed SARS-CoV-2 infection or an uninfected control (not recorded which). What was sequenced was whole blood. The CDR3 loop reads CASSQAAGARGNEQFF. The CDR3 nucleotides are TGTGCCAGCAGCCAAGCCGCCGGCGCCCGGGGGAATGAGCAGTTCTTC.